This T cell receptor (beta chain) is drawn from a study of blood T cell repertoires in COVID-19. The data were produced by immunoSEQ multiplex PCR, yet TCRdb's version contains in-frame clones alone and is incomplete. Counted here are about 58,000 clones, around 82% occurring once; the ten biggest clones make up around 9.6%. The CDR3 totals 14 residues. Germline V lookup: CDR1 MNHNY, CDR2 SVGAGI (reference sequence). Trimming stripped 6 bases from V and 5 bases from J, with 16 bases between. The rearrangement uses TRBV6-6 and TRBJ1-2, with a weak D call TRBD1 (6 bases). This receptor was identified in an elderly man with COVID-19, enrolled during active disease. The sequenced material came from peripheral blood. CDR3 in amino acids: CASSSRGVNYGYTF. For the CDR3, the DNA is TGTGCCAGCAGCAGCAGGGGAGTTAATTATGGCTACACCTTC.